The rows below give T cell receptor beta chains drawn from one sample of a study of blood T cell repertoires in COVID-19. TCRdb's table, derived via immunoSEQ multiplex PCR, lists solely in-frame clones and lacks some. The repertoire holds 270,000 or so clones, with 81% as singletons. The sample taken for sequencing was peripheral blood. The source of these receptors is a woman aged 55-70 years with active or convalescent COVID-19. CDR3s include the opening cysteine and the closing phenylalanine or tryptophan. The order of the fields is D gene, clone size, J gene, V gene, CDR3 protein, CDR3 DNA. A D gene is named only where the DNA matches it firmly. Size values are once, few and many counts, or a class for expanded clones, and some rows have none.

d_call: TRBD1; clone_size: NA; j_call: TRBJ1-2; v_call: TRBV6-2/TRBV6-3; cdr3_aa: CASSSLRTGINYGYTF; cdr3_nt: TGTGCCAGCAGTTCGCTAAGGACAGGGATTAACTATGGCTACACCTTC
d_call: NA; clone_size: NA; j_call: TRBJ1-4; v_call: TRBV15; cdr3_aa: CATSRPTGGQEKLFF; cdr3_nt: TGTGCCACCAGCAGACCAACGGGGGGGCAAGAAAAACTGTTTTTT
d_call: TRBD1; clone_size: NA; j_call: TRBJ1-1; v_call: TRBV7-2; cdr3_aa: CASRRFGQGADTEAFF; cdr3_nt: TGTGCCAGCAGACGGTTTGGACAGGGGGCGGACACTGAAGCTTTCTTT
d_call: TRBD2; clone_size: NA; j_call: TRBJ2-1; v_call: TRBV27; cdr3_aa: CASSIPGGEQFF; cdr3_nt: TGTGCCAGCAGTATCCCGGGGGGTGAGCAGTTCTTC
d_call: NA; clone_size: NA; j_call: TRBJ2-2; v_call: TRBV5-1; cdr3_aa: CASSFGGELFF; cdr3_nt: TGCGCCAGCAGCTTCGGCGGGGAGCTGTTTTTT
d_call: TRBD2; clone_size: NA; j_call: TRBJ2-3; v_call: TRBV19; cdr3_aa: CASSTLGGATDTQYF; cdr3_nt: TGTGCCAGTAGTACTCTCGGGGGGGCCACAGATACGCAGTATTTT
d_call: NA; clone_size: NA; j_call: TRBJ1-1; v_call: TRBV12-3/TRBV12-4; cdr3_aa: CASSFGGNTEAFF; cdr3_nt: TGTGCCAGCAGTTTCGGAGGGAACACTGAAGCTTTCTTT
d_call: TRBD2; clone_size: few; j_call: TRBJ2-1; v_call: TRBV7-9; cdr3_aa: CASTLSGGATEQFF; cdr3_nt: TGTGCCAGCACCCTGTCGGGGGGGGCTACTGAGCAGTTCTTC
d_call: TRBD1; clone_size: NA; j_call: TRBJ1-3; v_call: TRBV9; cdr3_aa: CASSVGGGTGGFDSGNTIYF; cdr3_nt: TGTGCCAGCAGCGTAGGGGGTGGGACAGGGGGCTTTGACTCTGGAAACACCATATATTTT
d_call: TRBD2; clone_size: NA; j_call: TRBJ2-5; v_call: TRBV5-3; cdr3_aa: CARSPDLGGGGGGTQYF; cdr3_nt: TGTGCCAGAAGCCCTGATCTAGGCGGGGGGGGCGGCGGGACCCAGTACTTC
d_call: TRBD1; clone_size: few; j_call: TRBJ2-4; v_call: TRBV29-1; cdr3_aa: CSVRQGDNIQYF; cdr3_nt: TGCAGCGTTCGGCAGGGGGATAACATTCAGTACTTC
d_call: TRBD1; clone_size: NA; j_call: TRBJ2-7; v_call: TRBV7-8; cdr3_aa: CASSFVGTGAYYEQYF; cdr3_nt: TGTGCCAGCAGCTTTGTGGGGACAGGGGCCTACTACGAGCAGTACTTC
d_call: NA; clone_size: NA; j_call: TRBJ2-7; v_call: TRBV29-1; cdr3_aa: CSVEDAWGDSYEQYF; cdr3_nt: TGCAGCGTTGAGGATGCGTGGGGGGACTCCTACGAGCAGTACTTC
d_call: NA; clone_size: NA; j_call: TRBJ1-2; v_call: TRBV20-1; cdr3_aa: CSASGQSNYGYTF; cdr3_nt: TGCAGTGCTAGTGGCCAGTCTAACTATGGCTACACCTTC
d_call: NA; clone_size: NA; j_call: TRBJ1-2; v_call: TRBV6-5; cdr3_aa: CASSFRGNPNYGYTF; cdr3_nt: TGTGCCAGCAGCTTCCGGGGAAACCCCAACTATGGCTACACCTTC
d_call: TRBD1; clone_size: once; j_call: TRBJ2-7; v_call: TRBV6-1; cdr3_aa: CASSETGGAYEQYF; cdr3_nt: TGTGCCAGCAGTGAGACAGGGGGGGCCTACGAGCAGTACTTC
d_call: NA; clone_size: NA; j_call: TRBJ2-1; v_call: TRBV6-6; cdr3_aa: CASTEFPDSQFF; cdr3_nt: TGTGCCAGCACCGAATTCCCGGACTCACAGTTCTTC
d_call: NA; clone_size: NA; j_call: TRBJ1-3; v_call: TRBV7-2; cdr3_aa: CASSLGGSESGNTIYF; cdr3_nt: TGTGCCAGCAGCTTAGGCGGATCCGAATCTGGAAACACCATATATTTT
d_call: NA; clone_size: NA; j_call: TRBJ1-4; v_call: TRBV11-2; cdr3_aa: CASSLELQYEKLFF; cdr3_nt: TGTGCCAGCAGCTTAGAATTGCAGTATGAAAAACTGTTTTTT
d_call: NA; clone_size: NA; j_call: TRBJ2-1; v_call: TRBV15; cdr3_aa: CATSRDPFSRDNEQFF; cdr3_nt: TGTGCCACCAGCAGAGATCCTTTTTCCAGGGACAATGAGCAGTTCTTC
d_call: TRBD1; clone_size: NA; j_call: TRBJ2-3; v_call: TRBV3-1/TRBV3-2; cdr3_aa: CASSPWDRGSTDTQYF; cdr3_nt: TGTGCCAGCAGCCCCTGGGACAGGGGAAGCACAGATACGCAGTATTTT
d_call: NA; clone_size: NA; j_call: TRBJ1-2; v_call: TRBV4-2; cdr3_aa: CASSQDRVYGYTF; cdr3_nt: TGTGCCAGCAGCCAAGACAGGGTATATGGCTACACCTTC
d_call: NA; clone_size: NA; j_call: TRBJ2-2; v_call: TRBV3-1/TRBV3-2; cdr3_aa: CASSQDLNTGELFF; cdr3_nt: TGTGCCAGCAGCCAAGATTTAAATACCGGGGAGCTGTTTTTT
d_call: TRBD1; clone_size: once; j_call: TRBJ1-2; v_call: TRBV29-1; cdr3_aa: CSVTGQATSSNYGYTF; cdr3_nt: TGCAGCGTTACGGGACAGGCGACCTCCTCTAACTATGGCTACACCTTC
d_call: TRBD1; clone_size: few; j_call: TRBJ2-6; v_call: TRBV5-1; cdr3_aa: CASSWTGQGSSGANVLTF; cdr3_nt: TGCGCCAGCAGCTGGACCGGACAGGGAAGCTCTGGGGCCAACGTCCTGACTTTC
d_call: TRBD1; clone_size: once; j_call: TRBJ1-2; v_call: TRBV6-6; cdr3_aa: CASSPGTGGYGYTF; cdr3_nt: TGTGCCAGCAGTCCAGGGACAGGAGGATATGGCTACACCTTC
d_call: NA; clone_size: NA; j_call: TRBJ2-1; v_call: TRBV27; cdr3_aa: CASSPDSSGSYNEQFF; cdr3_nt: TGTGCCAGCAGTCCAGACTCAAGCGGCTCCTACAATGAGCAGTTCTTC
d_call: TRBD1; clone_size: NA; j_call: TRBJ2-4; v_call: TRBV5-1; cdr3_aa: CASNFGGDRVDIQYF; cdr3_nt: TGCGCCAGCAACTTCGGTGGGGACAGGGTTGACATTCAGTACTTC
d_call: TRBD1; clone_size: NA; j_call: TRBJ2-6; v_call: TRBV29-1; cdr3_aa: CSPEEALQGSSNVLTF; cdr3_nt: TGCAGCCCTGAAGAAGCCCTACAGGGGAGTTCCAACGTCCTGACTTTC